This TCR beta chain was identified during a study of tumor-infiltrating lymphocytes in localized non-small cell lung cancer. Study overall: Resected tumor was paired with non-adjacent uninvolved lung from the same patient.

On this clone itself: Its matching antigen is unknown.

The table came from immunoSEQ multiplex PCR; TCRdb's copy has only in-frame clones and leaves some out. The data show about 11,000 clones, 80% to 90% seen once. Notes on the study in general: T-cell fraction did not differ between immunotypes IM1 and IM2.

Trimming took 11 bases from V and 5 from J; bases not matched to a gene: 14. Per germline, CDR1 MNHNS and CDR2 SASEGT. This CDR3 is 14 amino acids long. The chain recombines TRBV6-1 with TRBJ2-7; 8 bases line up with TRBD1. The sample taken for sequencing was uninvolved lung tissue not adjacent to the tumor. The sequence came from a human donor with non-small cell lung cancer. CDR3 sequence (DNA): TGTGCCGTCCACAAGACAGGGGTTGTGGACGAGCAGTACTTC. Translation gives CAVHKTGVVDEQYF.